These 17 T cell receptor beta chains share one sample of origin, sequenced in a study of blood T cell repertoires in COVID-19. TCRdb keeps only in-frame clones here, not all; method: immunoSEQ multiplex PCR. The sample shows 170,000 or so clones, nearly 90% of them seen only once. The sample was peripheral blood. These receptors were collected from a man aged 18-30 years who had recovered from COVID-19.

The CDR3 protein is CASDSIPGNTIYF. CDR3 DNA sequence: TGTGCCAGCGACTCGATTCCTGGAAACACCATATATTTT. This chain joins TRBV9 and TRBJ1-3; D gene uncertain. Deletions cut 7 bases from V and 2 bases from J, with 10 bases between. CDR1 and CDR2 (germline): SGDLS, YYNGEE. The CDR3 is made up of 13 amino acids.

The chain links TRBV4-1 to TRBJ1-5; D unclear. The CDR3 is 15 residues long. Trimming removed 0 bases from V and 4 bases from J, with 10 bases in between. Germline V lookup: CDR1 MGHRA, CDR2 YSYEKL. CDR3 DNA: TGCGCCAGCAGCCAAGAATTTGGCATAAATCAGCCCCAGCATTTT. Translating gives CASSQEFGINQPQHF.

CDR3 coding DNA: TGTGCCTGGGACAGGTTTGAGATGAACACTGAAGCTTTCTTT. Translating gives CAWDRFEMNTEAFF. The chain carries TRBV30 and TRBJ1-1; TRBD1 might be the D (6 bases). Trimming stripped 5 bases from V and 0 bases from J, with 13 bases between. This CDR3 spans 14 amino acids. The V gene's germline CDR1 is GTSNPN and CDR2 SVGIG (reference sequence).

The CDR3 reads CASSAGLASYEQYF. Written as DNA, the CDR3 is TGTGCCAGCAGCGCGGGACTAGCATCTTACGAGCAGTACTTC. The rearrangement uses TRBV27 and TRBJ2-7; 9 bases fit TRBD2. CDR1 is MNHEY and CDR2 is SMNVEV in the germline V gene (reference sequence). The CDR3 is made up of 14 amino acids. The V and J ends lost 6 bases and 4 bases, in that order; junction bases with no gene match: 7.

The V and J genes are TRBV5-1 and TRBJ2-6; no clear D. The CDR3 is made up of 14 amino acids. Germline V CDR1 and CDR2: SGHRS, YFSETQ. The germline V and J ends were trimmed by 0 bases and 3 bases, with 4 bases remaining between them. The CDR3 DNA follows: TGCGCCAGCAGCTTGGGGAGTGGGGCCAACGTCCTGACTTTC. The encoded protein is CASSLGSGANVLTF.

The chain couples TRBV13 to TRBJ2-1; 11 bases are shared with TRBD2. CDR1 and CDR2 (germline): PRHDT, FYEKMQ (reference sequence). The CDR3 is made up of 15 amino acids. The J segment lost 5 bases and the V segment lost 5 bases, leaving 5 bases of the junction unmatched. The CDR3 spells CASSPRLAGNNEQFF. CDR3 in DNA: TGTGCCAGCAGCCCCCGACTAGCGGGGAACAATGAGCAGTTCTTC.

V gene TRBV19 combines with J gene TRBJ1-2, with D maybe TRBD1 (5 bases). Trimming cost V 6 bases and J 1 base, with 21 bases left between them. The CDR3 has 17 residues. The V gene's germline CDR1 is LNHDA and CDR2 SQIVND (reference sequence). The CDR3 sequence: CASRTQEWMRNNYGYTF. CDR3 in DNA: TGTGCCAGTAGAACACAGGAATGGATGAGGAATAACTATGGCTACACCTTC.

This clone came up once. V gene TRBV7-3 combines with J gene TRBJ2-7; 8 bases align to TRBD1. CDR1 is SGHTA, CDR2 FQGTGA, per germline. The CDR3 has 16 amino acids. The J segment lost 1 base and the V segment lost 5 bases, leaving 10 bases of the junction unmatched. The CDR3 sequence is CASSPTSGTGSYEQYF. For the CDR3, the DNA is TGTGCCAGCAGCCCTACGTCCGGGACAGGTTCCTACGAGCAGTACTTC.

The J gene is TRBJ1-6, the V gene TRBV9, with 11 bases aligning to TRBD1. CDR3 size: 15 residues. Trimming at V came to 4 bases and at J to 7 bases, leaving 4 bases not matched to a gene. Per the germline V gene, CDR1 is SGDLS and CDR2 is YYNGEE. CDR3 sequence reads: CASSPRDRGNSPLHF. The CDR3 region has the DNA TGTGCCAGCAGCCCCCGGGACAGGGGGAATTCACCCCTCCACTTT.

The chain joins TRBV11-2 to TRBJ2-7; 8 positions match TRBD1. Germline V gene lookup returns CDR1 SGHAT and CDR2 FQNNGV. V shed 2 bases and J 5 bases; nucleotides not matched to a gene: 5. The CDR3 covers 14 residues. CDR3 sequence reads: CASSLPGTGDEQYF. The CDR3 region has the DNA TGTGCCAGCAGCTTACCCGGGACAGGAGACGAGCAGTACTTC.

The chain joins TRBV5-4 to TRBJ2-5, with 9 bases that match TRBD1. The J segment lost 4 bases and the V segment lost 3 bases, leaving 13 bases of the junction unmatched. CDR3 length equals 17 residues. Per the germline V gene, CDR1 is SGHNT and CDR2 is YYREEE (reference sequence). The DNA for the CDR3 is TGTGCCAGCAGCTACCCGGGACAGGGATCCACGTCAGAGACCCAGTACTTC. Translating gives CASSYPGQGSTSETQYF.

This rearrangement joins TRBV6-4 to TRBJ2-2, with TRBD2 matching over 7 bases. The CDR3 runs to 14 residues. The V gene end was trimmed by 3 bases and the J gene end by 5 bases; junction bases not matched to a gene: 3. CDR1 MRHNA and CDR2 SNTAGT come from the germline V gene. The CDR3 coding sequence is TGTGCCAGCAGTGAGACTAGCCGGACCGGGGAGCTGTTTTTT. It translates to CASSETSRTGELFF.

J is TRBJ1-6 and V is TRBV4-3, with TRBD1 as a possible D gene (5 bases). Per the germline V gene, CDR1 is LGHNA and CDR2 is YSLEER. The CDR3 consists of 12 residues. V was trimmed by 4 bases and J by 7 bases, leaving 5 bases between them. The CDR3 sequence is CASSPGNSPLHF. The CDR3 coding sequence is TGCGCCAGCAGCCCAGGGAATTCACCCCTCCACTTT.

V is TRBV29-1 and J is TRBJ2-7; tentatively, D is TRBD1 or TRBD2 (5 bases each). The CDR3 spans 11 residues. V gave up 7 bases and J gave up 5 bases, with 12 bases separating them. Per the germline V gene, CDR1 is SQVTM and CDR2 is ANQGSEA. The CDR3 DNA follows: TGCAGCGGGGGCAGGGAGCACGAGCAGTACTTC. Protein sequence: CSGGREHEQYF.

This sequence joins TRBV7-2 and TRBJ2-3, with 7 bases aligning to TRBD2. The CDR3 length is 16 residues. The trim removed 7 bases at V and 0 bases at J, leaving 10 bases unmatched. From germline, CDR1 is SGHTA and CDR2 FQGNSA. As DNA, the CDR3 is TGTGCCAGCATGACCGCGGGAGTCACTAGCACAGATACGCAGTATTTT. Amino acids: CASMTAGVTSTDTQYF.

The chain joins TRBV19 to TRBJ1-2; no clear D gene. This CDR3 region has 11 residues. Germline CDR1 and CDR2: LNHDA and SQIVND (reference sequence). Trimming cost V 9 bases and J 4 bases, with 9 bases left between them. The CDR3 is CASWTSYGYTF. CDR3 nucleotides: TGTGCCAGCTGGACTTCCTATGGCTACACCTTC. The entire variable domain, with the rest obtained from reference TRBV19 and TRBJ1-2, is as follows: DGGITQSPKYLFRKEGQNVTLSCEQNLNHDAMYWYRQDPGQGLRLIYYSQIVNDFQKGDIAEGYSVSREKKESFPLTVTSAQKNPTAFYLCASWTSYGYTFGSGTRLTVV.

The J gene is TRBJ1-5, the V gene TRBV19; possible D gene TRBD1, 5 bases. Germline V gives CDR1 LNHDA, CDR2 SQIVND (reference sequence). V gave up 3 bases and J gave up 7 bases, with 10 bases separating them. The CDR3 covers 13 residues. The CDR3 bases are TGTGCCAGTAGTATCCAGGGAAGACAGCCCCAGCATTTT. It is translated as CASSIQGRQPQHF.